The 14 T cell receptor beta chains presented below share a single source sample, sequenced in a study of Graves' ophthalmopathy and Graves' hyperthyroidism. Transcripts of RNA were the source for amplifying TCR beta CDR3 regions. Second-round multiplex PCR came after first-round RT-PCR with HTBI primers. From the multiplex PCR reads, TCRdb called clonotypes with MiXCR, one entry per CDR3 protein. The table has 300,000 or so distinct CDR3 sequences, roughly 15% seen once. Sequenced: peripheral blood. All receptors come from an adult man with Graves' ophthalmopathy.

This clonotype came up many times. Germline and junction disagree at one end, which may indicate a read error. The V call is TRBV6-1, the J call TRBJ1-2; 7 nucleotides agree with TRBD1. Per germline, CDR1 MNHNS and CDR2 SASEGT. The length of the CDR3 is 13 residues. CDR3 sequence (DNA): TGTGCCAGCAATGAAGGACAGGCCTATGGCTACACCTTC. It encodes CASNEGQAYGYTF.

This clonotype was counted at least ten times. The V and J genes are TRBV20-1 and TRBJ2-7; 9 bases fit TRBD2. Per the germline V gene, CDR1 is DFQATT and CDR2 is SNEGSKA (reference sequence). V lost 5 bases to trimming and J lost 6 bases; unmatched junction nucleotides: 14. The CDR3 is 15 amino acids. The DNA of the CDR3 is TGCAGTGCTCGATCTTGGGCGGGAGGGCTCCGCGAGCAGTACTTC. Its protein is CSARSWAGGLREQYF.

This clonotype was seen many times. The chain combines TRBV5-1 with TRBJ1-6; D is uncertain. Germline V CDR1 and CDR2: SGHRS, YFSETQ. V shed 0 bases and J shed 5 bases, with 3 bases lying between them. The CDR3 is made up of 13 amino acids. CDR3 DNA sequence: TGCGCCAGCAGCTTGGGGGATAATTCACCCCTCCACTTT. Amino acid sequence: CASSLGDNSPLHF.

There are many counts of this clonotype. The chain uses TRBV2 and TRBJ1-2, with D possibly being TRBD1 (5 bases). Germline assignment: CDR1 SNHLY and CDR2 FYNNEI. V was clipped by 6 bases and J by 8 bases, with 13 bases between them. The CDR3 runs 12 residues. CDR3 coding DNA: TGTGCCAGCAGGCCTGACAGCGGGGGCTACACCTTC. Translating gives CASRPDSGGYTF.

This clonotype was recorded at least ten times. The chain employs TRBV19 and TRBJ2-2; D may match TRBD1 or TRBD2 (6 bases each). This CDR3 is built from 15 residues. V gave up 4 bases and J gave up 5 bases, with 14 bases separating them. CDR1 and CDR2 from the germline V gene are LNHDA and SQIVND (reference sequence). The CDR3 here is CASSRVRGRTGELFF. The CDR3 DNA sequence: TGTGCCAGTAGTAGAGTACGGGGGCGGACCGGGGAGCTGTTTTTT.

This clonotype was counted at least ten times. The gene calls are TRBV28 and TRBJ2-7, with 12 bases that match TRBD2. This CDR3 contains 13 residues. J lost 12 bases, V lost 5 bases, and 8 bases had no gene match. The germline V gene encodes CDR1 MDHEN and CDR2 SYDVKM. In DNA form, the CDR3 reads TGTGCCAGCAGTCAGCTAGCGGGAGGGCTAGGGTACTTC. The encoded protein is CASSQLAGGLGYF.

This chain connects TRBV4-2 to TRBJ2-7; D gene uncertain. V lost 1 base, J lost 0 bases, and 10 bases lay in between. Germline V lookup: CDR1 LGHNA, CDR2 YNFKEQ. CDR3 length: 15 residues. The CDR3 nucleotides read TGTGCCAGCAGCCAAGCCGGACGGGTCTCCTACGAGCAGTACTTC. This translates into CASSQAGRVSYEQYF.

This clonotype was detected many times. The genes are TRBV20-1 and TRBJ2-2; 12 bases align to TRBD2. CDR3 length: 16 residues. Germline V lookup: CDR1 DFQATT, CDR2 SNEGSKA (reference sequence). Here the CDR3 DNA reads TGCGGATTGAGAGGGCTAGCGGGAGGGTACACCGGGGAGCTGTTTTTT. Its translation: CGLRGLAGGYTGELFF.

In this sample, this clonotype turned up many times. The genes are TRBV24-1 and TRBJ2-2; the match to TRBD1 covers 7 bases. The CDR3 totals 14 residues. With 9 bases clipped from V and 6 bases from J, the junction kept 9 bases outside the gene matches. Germline CDR1 reads KGHDR; CDR2 reads SFDVKD. CDR3 protein: CATQGQTGSGELFF. The CDR3 DNA follows: TGTGCCACCCAGGGACAGACAGGCTCCGGGGAGCTGTTTTTT.

With regard to this clonotype: This may stem from a read error, because a much larger clone lies one nucleotide away. The genes are TRBV27 and TRBJ1-5; TRBD1 is a possible D gene (5 bases). The length of the CDR3 is 16 residues. CDR1 and CDR2 from the germline V gene are MNHEY and SMNVEV (reference sequence). The CDR3 region has the DNA TGTGCCATCAGTTTATCGGGGCGGGGGTTGGGAGGTGCCCAGCATTTT. Protein: CAISLSGRGLGGAQHF.

Ten or more counts support this clonotype. The chain uses TRBV19 and TRBJ2-5; D is unresolved. CDR3 length equals 15 residues. Trimming shortened V by 3 bases and J by 3 bases, and 14 bases separated the two germline ends. Germline assignment: CDR1 LNHDA and CDR2 SQIVND (reference sequence). The CDR3 coding sequence is TGTGCCAGTAGTATTGGCCGGCGACCTGAAGAGACCCAGTACTTC. This gives the protein CASSIGRRPEETQYF.

This clonotype was detected many times. This sequence joins TRBV29-1 and TRBJ1-2, with D perhaps matching TRBD1 (5 bases). This CDR3 comprises 11 residues. In germline, CDR1 is SQVTM, CDR2 ANQGSEA. V was pared by 7 bases and J by 2 bases, with 8 bases between. CDR3: CSATENYGYTF. In nucleotides, the CDR3 is TGCAGCGCGACAGAGAACTATGGCTACACCTTC.

The sample holds many counts of this clonotype. The J gene is TRBJ1-1, the V gene TRBV6-5; TRBD1 matches 7 bases. This CDR3 contains 14 residues. V lost 2 bases and J lost 5; bases outside the gene matches: 5. Germline assignment: CDR1 MNHEY and CDR2 SVGAGI. This CDR3 reads CASSYASGQTEAFF. CDR3 sequence (DNA): TGTGCCAGCAGTTACGCATCGGGACAGACTGAAGCTTTCTTT.

This clonotype showed up many times. V usage is TRBV7-3 and J usage is TRBJ2-4; D unresolved. Germline values: CDR1 SGHTA, CDR2 FQGTGA. This CDR3 has 14 amino acids. The V end was cut by 4 bases, the J end by 4 bases, with 11 bases between. CDR3 protein: CASSSPSHKNIQYF. CDR3 coding DNA: TGTGCCAGCAGCTCCCCCAGCCATAAAAACATTCAGTACTTC.